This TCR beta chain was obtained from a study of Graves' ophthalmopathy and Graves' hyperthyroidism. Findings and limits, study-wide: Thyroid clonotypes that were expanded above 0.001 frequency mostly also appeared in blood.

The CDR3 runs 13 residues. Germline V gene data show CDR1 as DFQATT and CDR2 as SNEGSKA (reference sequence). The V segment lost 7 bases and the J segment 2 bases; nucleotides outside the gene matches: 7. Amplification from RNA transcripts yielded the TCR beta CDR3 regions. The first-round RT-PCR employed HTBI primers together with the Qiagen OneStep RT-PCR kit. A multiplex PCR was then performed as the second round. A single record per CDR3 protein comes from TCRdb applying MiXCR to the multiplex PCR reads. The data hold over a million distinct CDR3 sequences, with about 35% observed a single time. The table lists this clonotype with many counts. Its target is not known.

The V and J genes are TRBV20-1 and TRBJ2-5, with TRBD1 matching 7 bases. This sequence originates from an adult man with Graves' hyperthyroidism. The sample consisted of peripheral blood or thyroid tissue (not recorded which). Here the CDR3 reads CSGSPTGQETQYF. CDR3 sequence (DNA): TGCAGTGGAAGTCCGACAGGGCAAGAGACCCAGTACTTC.